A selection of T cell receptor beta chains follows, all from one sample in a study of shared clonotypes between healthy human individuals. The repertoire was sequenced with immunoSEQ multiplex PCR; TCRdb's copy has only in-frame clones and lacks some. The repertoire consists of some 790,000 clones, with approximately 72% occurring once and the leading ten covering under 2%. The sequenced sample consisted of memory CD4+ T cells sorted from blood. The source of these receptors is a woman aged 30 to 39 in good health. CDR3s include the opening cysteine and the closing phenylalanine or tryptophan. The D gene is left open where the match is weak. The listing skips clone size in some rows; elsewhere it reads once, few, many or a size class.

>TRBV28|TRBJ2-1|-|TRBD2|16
TGTGCCAGCAGTTCCCGGAGCGGGAGCAGGTACAATGAGCAGTTCTTC
CASSSRSGSRYNEQFF
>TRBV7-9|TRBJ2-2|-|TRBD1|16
TGTGCCAGCAGCTTAGGGACAGGGGGAAACACCGGGGAGCTGTTTTTT
CASSLGTGGNTGELFF
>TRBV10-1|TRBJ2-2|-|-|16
TGCGCCAGCAGTGACCCGGGCCTAACGAACACCGGGGAGCTGTTTTTT
CASSDPGLTNTGELFF
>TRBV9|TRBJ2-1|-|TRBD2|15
TGTGCCAGCAGCGTGTTGACTAGCGCTAGGAATGAGCAGTTCTTC
CASSVLTSARNEQFF
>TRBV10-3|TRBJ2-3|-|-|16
TGTGCCATCAGCCCAAAGCTGGGGACGGGCGCAGATACGCAGTATTTT
CAISPKLGTGADTQYF
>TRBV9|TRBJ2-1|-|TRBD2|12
TGTGCCAGCAGCGTAGGACGGGAGGAGCCGTTCTTC
CASSVGREEPFF
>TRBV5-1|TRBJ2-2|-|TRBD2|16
TGCGCCAGCAGCTGGACTAGCGGGATTGGCACCGGGGAGCTGTTTTTT
CASSWTSGIGTGELFF
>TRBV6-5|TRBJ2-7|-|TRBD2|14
TGTGCCAGCAGCCCAAGCGGGATAGTATACGAGCAGTACTTC
CASSPSGIVYEQYF
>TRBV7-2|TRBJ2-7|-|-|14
TGTGCCAGCAGCTTAGTCGGGAGCGGGTACGAGCAGTACTTC
CASSLVGSGYEQYF
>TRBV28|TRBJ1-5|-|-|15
TGTGCCAGCAGTTTACAATCGTTTAGCAATCAGCCCCAGCATTTT
CASSLQSFSNQPQHF
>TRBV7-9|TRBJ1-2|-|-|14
TGTGCCAGCAGCTTAGAACAGGGAATGGATGGCTACACCTTC
CASSLEQGMDGYTF
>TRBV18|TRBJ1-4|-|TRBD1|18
TGTGCCAGCTCCCCTGGGACAGCCCGCGGGGTGGCTAATGAAAAACTGTTTTTT
CASSPGTARGVANEKLFF
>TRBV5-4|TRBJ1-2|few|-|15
TGTGCCAGCAGCCCCACGTTGGGAGCTAACTATGGCTACACCTTC
CASSPTLGANYGYTF
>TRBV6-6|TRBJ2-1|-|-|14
TGTGCCAGCAGTTACTCGCCAATCTACAATGAGCAGTTCTTC
CASSYSPIYNEQFF
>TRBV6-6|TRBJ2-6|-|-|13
TGTGCCAGCAGCCGGTCTGGGGCCAACGTCCTGACTTTC
CASSRSGANVLTF
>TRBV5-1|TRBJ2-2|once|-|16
TGCGCCAGCAGCTTGCAAGACACTGCGAACACCGGGGAGCTGTTTTTT
CASSLQDTANTGELFF
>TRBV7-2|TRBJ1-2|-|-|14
TGTGCCAGCAGCTTAGTCTCGGCGTCCTATGGCTACACCTTC
CASSLVSASYGYTF
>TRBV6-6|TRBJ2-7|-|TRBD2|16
TGTGCCAGCACTAAGGGCCAGCGGGAGGATCCCTACGAGCAGTACTTC
CASTKGQREDPYEQYF
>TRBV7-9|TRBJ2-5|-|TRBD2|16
TGTGCCAGCAGCTCCGGGGGGAGCGGGGCGAGGGAGACCCAGTACTTC
CASSSGGSGARETQYF
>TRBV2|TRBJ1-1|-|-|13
TGTGCCAGCAGTGGGGATCTAAACACTGAAGCTTTCTTT
CASSGDLNTEAFF